This T cell receptor beta chain was found in a study of cytomegalovirus exposure and HLA in healthy donors (dated by TCRdb to about 2017). Study-wide context: According to a later analysis, one platform produced both the roughly 110 validation repertoires and the 666 repertoires of the first cohort. The study aimed to test whether cataloging public T cell receptors could reveal signatures of past pathogen exposure. In addition to the first cohort of 666 subjects, a separate validation cohort of 120 different subjects was used. The study combined high-throughput TCR immunosequencing, statistical association of individual TCRs with disease status, and machine learning to predict cytomegalovirus infection status. On the study overall, not on this receptor specifically: In both the original and validation cohorts, the classifier was reported to diagnose cytomegalovirus status with high specificity and sensitivity. The validation cohort had no HLA typing available for a later analysis, so co-occurrence within that cohort was assessed over all 130 or so repertoires. In a later analysis, TCRs clustered in the first cohort were found to also tend to co-occur in the roughly 120 validation repertoires, with around 94% of cluster scores above 0. Most TCR sequences were observed very rarely across donors, whereas some public TCRs were present in many individuals. A few of the identified cytomegalovirus-associated TCR beta chains were confirmed in vitro to be specific for cytomegalovirus antigens. A total of 150 or so TCR beta chains were listed by the study as associated with cytomegalovirus. According to the authors, the approach could potentially be generalized to other disease states and immunological phenotypes.

Taken from the germline V gene (reference sequence), the CDR1 and CDR2 loops are LNHDA and SQIVND. The V and J ends are trimmed by 2 bases and 7 bases, leaving 9 bases between them. The CDR3 runs 13 amino acids, cysteine and phenylalanine included. The retained sequence is limited to the CDR3, 39 bases, with the frame set at the first base. The library was generated by the immunoSEQ multiplex PCR assay. The study's own analysis went as follows. A statistical classification framework was built to diagnose cytomegalovirus status from the catalog of TCR beta chain sequences. Imported from immuneACCESS, the table was reduced by TCRdb to in-frame sequences with V and J called. These copies leave out some clones; in studies compared against another copy, an unresolved V gene accounts for under half, and the cause of the remainder is not known. The DNA was the basis for D and trimming; V, J and clone size are from that table. Within this sample are over 200,000 clones, with less than 95% of them counted one time only. Jointly, the top ten make up 3.1% of the sample.

This clone was detected only a few times. Its binding antigen is unknown. Base qualities are not provided; no much larger clone lies one nucleotide away. Separate from the approximately 700-subject first cohort, the validation cohort of roughly 120 subjects was the group to which the donors belonged. The specimen sequenced was PBMCs. Rearrangement joined TRBV19 to TRBJ1-5; the D gene remains uncertain. The sequence was collected from a woman aged 30 to 39 in good health and CMV-seronegative. The CDR3 is CASSIFPGQPQHF. The nucleotide sequence is TGTGCCAGTAGTATATTCCCGGGACAGCCCCAGCATTTT.